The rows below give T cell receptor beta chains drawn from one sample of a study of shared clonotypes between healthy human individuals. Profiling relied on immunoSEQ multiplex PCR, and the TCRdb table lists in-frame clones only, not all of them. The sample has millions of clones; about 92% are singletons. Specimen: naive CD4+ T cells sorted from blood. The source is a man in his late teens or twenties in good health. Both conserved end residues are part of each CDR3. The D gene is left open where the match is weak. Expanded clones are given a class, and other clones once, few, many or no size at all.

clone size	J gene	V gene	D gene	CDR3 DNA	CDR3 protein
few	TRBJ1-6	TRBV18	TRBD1	TGTGCCAGCTCACCAATCCAGGGGGGCGGCGGGTCACCCCTCCACTTT	CASSPIQGGGGSPLHF
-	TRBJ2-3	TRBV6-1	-	TGTGCCAGCAGTGTGGACGGGCCAAGCACAGATACGCAGTATTTT	CASSVDGPSTDTQYF
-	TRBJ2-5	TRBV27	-	TGTGCCAGCAGTTTACGAGAAGATGGGACCCAGTACTTC	CASSLREDGTQYF
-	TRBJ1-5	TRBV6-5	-	TGTGCCAGCACCCGGGACCCAGGCAATCAGCCCCAGCATTTT	CASTRDPGNQPQHF
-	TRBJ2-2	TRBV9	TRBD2	TGTGCCAGCAGCTCGAGCGGGGGCCGGACCGGGGAGCTGTTTTTT	CASSSSGGRTGELFF
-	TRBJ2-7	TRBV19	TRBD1	TGTGCCACTGCGACAGGGTCTTCCTACGAGCAGTACTTC	CATATGSSYEQYF
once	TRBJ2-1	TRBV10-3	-	TGTGCCATCAGTTCGCCTAGTACTACCTACAATGAGCAGTTCTTC	CAISSPSTTYNEQFF
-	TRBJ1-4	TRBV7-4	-	TGTGCCAGCACCTCAGGGGTTAGGAACGAAAAACTGTTTTTT	CASTSGVRNEKLFF
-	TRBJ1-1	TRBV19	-	TGTGCCAGTAGGAGCACAGGGACCAACGGAGCTTTCTTT	CASRSTGTNGAFF
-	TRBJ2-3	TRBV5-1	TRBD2	TGCGCCAGCGGGACGCTTAGCGGGGGGGCAGATACGCAGTATTTT	CASGTLSGGADTQYF
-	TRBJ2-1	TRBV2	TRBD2	TGTGCCAGCAGTGAAAGGAGCGGGGGGCACTACAATGAGCAGTTCTTC	CASSERSGGHYNEQFF
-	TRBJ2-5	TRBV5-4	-	TGTGCCAGCAGCTTGGAGGGGGGCGTTACAGAGACCCAGTACTTC	CASSLEGGVTETQYF
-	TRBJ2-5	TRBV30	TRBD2	TGTGCCTGGAGTGGGGGACTAGGCCGGCAAGAGACCCAGTACTTC	CAWSGGLGRQETQYF
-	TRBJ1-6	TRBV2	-	TGTGCCAGCAGTGAACGGGCAGGTAGTTCCTATAATTCACCCCTCCACTTT	CASSERAGSSYNSPLHF
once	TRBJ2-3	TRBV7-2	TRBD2	TGTGCCAGCAGCTTAGTGGGGGGACTAGCGGAGATCACAGATACGCAGTATTTT	CASSLVGGLAEITDTQYF
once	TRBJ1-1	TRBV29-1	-	TGCAGCATATCGACAGTCCTGAACACTGAAGCTTTCTTT	CSISTVLNTEAFF